Included here is one TCR beta chain sequence, with context. The antigen this receptor binds is unknown. No base quality information exists; no much larger clone differs at one position. This specimen's treatment or condition label, interpreted: in vitro stimulation with specific CMV peptide epitopes to enrich CMV-specific T cells. These reads were obtained on an Illumina HiSeq 1500. Starting from the raw public reads, TCRdb applied fastp trimming at Q25, assembled clones with MiXCR and retained in-frame beta chains. Entries that share a CDR3 protein sequence are merged under the most common genes and DNA. Present in this sample are 900,000 to 950,000 distinct CDR3 sequences, roughly 30% of which were seen just once. Of the sample, roughly 13% is held by the ten largest clones. These data belong to a study of T cell repertoires in cytomegalovirus infection (dated by TCRdb to 2018 to 2020). Notes on the research overall: Alongside well-studied HLA-B-restricted epitopes, the peptide stimulations were aimed at recently identified HLA-C-restricted CMV epitopes, whose presentation resists viral immunomodulation. Donor HLA type was relevant to the analysis, as public TCR beta signatures indicated carriage of CMV infection together with the matching HLA type.

Paper-wide results and their limitations: The ex vivo response was dominated by HLA-C-restricted CMV-specific TCR beta clonotypes, which also provided the single most frequent clonotype in two of eight donors. In both this cohort and an independent cohort of 352 donors, the cumulative frequency of public TCR beta family members distinguished carriers of CMV infection plus the relevant HLA type.

Trimming removed 3 bases from V and 4 bases from J, leaving 9 bases between the germline ends. The CDR3 starts with the cysteine, ends with the phenylalanine, and has 13 residues. Only the CDR3 part of the read is kept: 39 bases, read in frame from the first base. CDR1 and CDR2 are read off the germline V gene (reference sequence) as LNHDA and SQIVND. The chain is encoded by TRBV19 joined to TRBJ1-1; a confident D gene designation cannot be given. The specimen comprised cultured CD8+ T cells from PBMCs, sampled from culture after CMV antigen stimulation. This TCR derives from a human donor in good health (CMV status not recorded). Some clones in this sample may be carry-over from other donors' samples. The sequenced DNA: TGTGCCAGTAGTATCTCGGCGATCACTGAAGCTTTCTTT. Translated, this gives CASSISAITEAFF. When the CDR3 is completed using the reference TRBV19 and TRBJ1-1 genes on either side, the full variable domain is DGGITQSPKYLFRKEGQNVTLSCEQNLNHDAMYWYRQDPGQGLRLIYYSQIVNDFQKGDIAEGYSVSREKKESFPLTVTSAQKNPTAFYLCASSISAITEAFFGQGTRLTVV.